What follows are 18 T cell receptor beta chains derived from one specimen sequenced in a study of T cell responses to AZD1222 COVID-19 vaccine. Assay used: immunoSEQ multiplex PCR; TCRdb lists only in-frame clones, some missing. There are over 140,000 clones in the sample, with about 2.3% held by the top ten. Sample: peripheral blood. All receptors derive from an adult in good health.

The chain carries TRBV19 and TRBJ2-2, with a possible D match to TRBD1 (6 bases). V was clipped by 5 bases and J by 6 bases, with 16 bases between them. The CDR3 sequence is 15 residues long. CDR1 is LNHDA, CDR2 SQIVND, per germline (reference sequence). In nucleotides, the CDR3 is TGTGCCAGTAGTCCCCTTGGACAGTCCGCCGGGGAGCTGTTTTTT. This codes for CASSPLGQSAGELFF.

The chain's CDR3 is CATGGDRGVTEAFF. The CDR3 DNA reads TGTGCCACCGGGGGGGACAGGGGCGTGACTGAAGCTTTCTTT. This chain joins TRBV10-3 and TRBJ1-1; 10 bases are a match to TRBD1. Trimming removed 10 bases from V and 5 bases from J; junction bases left unmatched: 10. CDR1 and CDR2 from the germline V gene are ENHRY and SYGVKD. The CDR3 has 14 amino acids.

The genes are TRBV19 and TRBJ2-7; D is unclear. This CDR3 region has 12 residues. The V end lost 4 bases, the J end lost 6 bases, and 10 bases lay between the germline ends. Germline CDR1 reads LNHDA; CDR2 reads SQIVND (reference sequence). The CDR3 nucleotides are TGTGCCAGTAGTAACCGGTGGGGCGAGCAGTACTTC. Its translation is CASSNRWGEQYF.

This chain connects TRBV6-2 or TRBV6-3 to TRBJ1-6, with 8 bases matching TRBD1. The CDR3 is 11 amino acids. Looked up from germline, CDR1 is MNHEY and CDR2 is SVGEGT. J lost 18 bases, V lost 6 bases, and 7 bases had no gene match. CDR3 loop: CASSGRQGPHF. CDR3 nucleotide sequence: TGTGCCAGCAGCGGCCGACAGGGGCCCCACTTT.

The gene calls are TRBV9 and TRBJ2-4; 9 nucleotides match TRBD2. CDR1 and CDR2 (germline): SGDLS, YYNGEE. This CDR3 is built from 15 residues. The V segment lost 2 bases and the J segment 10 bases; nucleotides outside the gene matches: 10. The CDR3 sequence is CASSVDSGGRGIQYF. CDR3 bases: TGTGCCAGCAGCGTGGATAGCGGGGGCCGCGGGATTCAGTACTTC.

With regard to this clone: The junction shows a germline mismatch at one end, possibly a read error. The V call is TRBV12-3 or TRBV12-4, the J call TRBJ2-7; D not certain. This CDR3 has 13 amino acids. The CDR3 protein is CASSFRHSSEQYF. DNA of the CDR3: TGTGCCAGCAGCTTCCGACATTCCTCCGAGCAGTACTTC.

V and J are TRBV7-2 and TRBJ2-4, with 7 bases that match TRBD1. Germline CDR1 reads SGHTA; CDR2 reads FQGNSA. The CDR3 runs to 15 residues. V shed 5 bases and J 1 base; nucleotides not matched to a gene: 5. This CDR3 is CASSTGVVAKNIQYF. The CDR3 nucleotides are TGTGCCAGCAGCACAGGGGTTGTGGCCAAAAACATTCAGTACTTC.

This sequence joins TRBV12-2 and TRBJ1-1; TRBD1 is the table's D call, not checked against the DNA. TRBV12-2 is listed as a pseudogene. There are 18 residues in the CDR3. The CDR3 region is CASRFGLSDRTKYTEAFF. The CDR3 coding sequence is TGTGCAAGTCGCTTTGGCCTATCTGACAGGACCAAATACACTGAAGCTTTCTTT.

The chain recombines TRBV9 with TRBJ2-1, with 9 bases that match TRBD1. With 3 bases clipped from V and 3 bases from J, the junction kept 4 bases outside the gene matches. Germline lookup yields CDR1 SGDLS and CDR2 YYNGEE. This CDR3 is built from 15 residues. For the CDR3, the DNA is TGTGCCAGCAGCGAGGGACAGGGCCTCTACAATGAGCAGTTCTTC. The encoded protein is CASSEGQGLYNEQFF.

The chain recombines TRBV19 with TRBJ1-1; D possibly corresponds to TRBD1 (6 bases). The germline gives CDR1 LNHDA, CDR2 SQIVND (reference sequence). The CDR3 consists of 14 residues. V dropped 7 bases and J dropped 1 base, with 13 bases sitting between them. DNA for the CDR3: TGTGCCAGTACCCCAGGGGCCTCGAACACTGAAGCTTTCTTT. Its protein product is CASTPGASNTEAFF.

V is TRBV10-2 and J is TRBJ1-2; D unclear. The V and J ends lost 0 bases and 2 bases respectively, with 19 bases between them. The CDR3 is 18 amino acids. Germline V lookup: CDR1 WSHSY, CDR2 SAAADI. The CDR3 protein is CASSESNFWGIRNYGYTF. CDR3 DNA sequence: TGCGCCAGCAGTGAGTCGAATTTTTGGGGAATACGGAACTATGGCTACACCTTC.

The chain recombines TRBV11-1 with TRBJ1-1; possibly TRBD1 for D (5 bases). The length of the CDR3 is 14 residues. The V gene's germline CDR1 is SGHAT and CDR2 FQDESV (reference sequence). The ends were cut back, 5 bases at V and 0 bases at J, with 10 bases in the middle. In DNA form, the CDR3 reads TGTGCCAGCAGCCTGCAGGACATGAACACTGAAGCTTTCTTT. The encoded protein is CASSLQDMNTEAFF.

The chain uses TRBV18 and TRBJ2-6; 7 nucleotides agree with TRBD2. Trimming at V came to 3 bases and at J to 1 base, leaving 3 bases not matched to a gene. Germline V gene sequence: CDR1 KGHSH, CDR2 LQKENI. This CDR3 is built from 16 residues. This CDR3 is CASSPREGSGANVLTF. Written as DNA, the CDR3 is TGTGCCAGCTCACCGAGGGAGGGTTCTGGGGCCAACGTCCTGACTTTC.

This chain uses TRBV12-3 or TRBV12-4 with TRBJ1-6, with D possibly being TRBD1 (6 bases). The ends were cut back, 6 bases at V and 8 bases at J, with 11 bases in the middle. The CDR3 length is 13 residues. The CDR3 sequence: CASRGWGHSPLHF. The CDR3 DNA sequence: TGTGCCAGCAGGGGGTGGGGGCATTCACCCCTCCACTTT.

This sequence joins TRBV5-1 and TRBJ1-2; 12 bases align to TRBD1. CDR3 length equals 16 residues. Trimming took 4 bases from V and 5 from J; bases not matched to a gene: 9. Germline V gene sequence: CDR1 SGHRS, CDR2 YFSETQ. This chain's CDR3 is CASSVTGTGGEYGYTF. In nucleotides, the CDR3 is TGCGCCAGCAGCGTGACGGGGACAGGGGGCGAGTATGGCTACACCTTC.

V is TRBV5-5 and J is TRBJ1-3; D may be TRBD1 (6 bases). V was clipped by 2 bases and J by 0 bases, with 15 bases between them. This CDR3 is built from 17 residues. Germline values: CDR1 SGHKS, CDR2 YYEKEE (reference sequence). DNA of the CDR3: TGTGCCAGCAGCTTAACCTACAGGGCAGTCTCTGGAAACACCATATATTTT. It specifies CASSLTYRAVSGNTIYF.

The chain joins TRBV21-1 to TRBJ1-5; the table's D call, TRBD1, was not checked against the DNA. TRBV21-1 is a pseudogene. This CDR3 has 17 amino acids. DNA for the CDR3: TGTGCCAGCAGCAAAGCCCGGTCGAGACAGAGCAATCAGCCCCAGCATTTT. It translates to CASSKARSRQSNQPQHF.

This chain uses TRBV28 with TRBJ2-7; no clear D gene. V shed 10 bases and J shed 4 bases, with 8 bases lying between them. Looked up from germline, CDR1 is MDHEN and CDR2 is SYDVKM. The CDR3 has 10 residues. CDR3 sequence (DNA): TGTGCCACCCGAGATTACGAGCAGTACTTC. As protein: CATRDYEQYF.